The 13 T cell receptor beta chains presented below share a single source sample, sequenced in a study of early T cells in non-severe SARS-CoV-2 infection. TCRdb reanalysed the 5' RACE reads using MiXCR and keeps one entry per CDR3 protein. The data show fewer than 85,000 distinct CDR3 sequences, around 16% seen once. Sequencing was performed on whole blood. The receptors stem from an adult who was a healthcare worker with PCR-confirmed SARS-CoV-2 infection or an uninfected control (not recorded which).

The chain uses TRBV30 and TRBJ2-3, with D perhaps given as TRBD1 or TRBD2 (5 bases each). The germline gives CDR1 GTSNPN, CDR2 SVGIG (reference sequence). The CDR3 is made up of 15 amino acids. Deletions cut 8 bases from V and 3 bases from J, with 21 bases between. CDR3 region: CALRGAGYGTDTQYF. CDR3 bases: TGTGCCCTCCGAGGGGCAGGGTATGGGACAGATACGCAGTATTTT. Using reference TRBV30 and TRBJ2-3 for the parts outside the CDR3, the full variable domain is SQTIHQWPATLVQPVGSPLSLECTVEGTSNPNLYWYRQAAGRGLQLLFYSVGIGQISSEVPQNLSASRPQDRQFILSSKKLLLSDSGFYLCALRGAGYGTDTQYFGPGTRLTVL.

Turning to this clonotype: At one boundary the junction diverges from the germline segment, which might be a read error. V is TRBV7-7 and J is TRBJ2-2, with D hard to call. The CDR3 loop spans 15 amino acids. Germline assignment: CDR1 SSHAT and CDR2 FNYEAQ (reference sequence). The CDR3 nucleotides are TGTGCTAGCAGCTCTCGACCAGGGAACACCGGGGAGCTGTTTTTT. It yields the protein CASSSRPGNTGELFF.

The chain is built from TRBV5-5 and TRBJ1-1, with D possibly TRBD1 on 5 matching bases. CDR1 is SGHKS, CDR2 YYEKEE, per germline (reference sequence). Trimming took off 2 bases at V and 3 bases at J, with 14 bases between the two ends. The CDR3 loop spans 15 amino acids. The CDR3 loop is CASSFVSGLDTEAFF. The CDR3 region has the DNA TGTGCCAGCAGCTTCGTTTCGGGGCTGGACACTGAAGCTTTCTTT.

This clonotype occurred a few times. The gene calls are TRBV29-1 and TRBJ1-1; D uncertain. The CDR3 runs 14 residues. V was trimmed by 1 base and J by 4 bases, leaving 13 bases between them. CDR1 SQVTM and CDR2 ANQGSEA come from the germline V gene. The CDR3 DNA reads as TGCAGCGTTGAAGTAGCGGGCGCGGTCACTGAAGCTTTCTTT. This encodes CSVEVAGAVTEAFF.

This clonotype was counted at least ten times. This chain links TRBV7-2 with TRBJ1-5; TRBD1 is a possible D gene (6 bases). The CDR3 loop spans 15 amino acids. CDR1 and CDR2 (germline): SGHTA, FQGNSA. With 1 base removed from V and 6 bases from J, the gap between germline ends came to 13 bases. The CDR3 region has the DNA TGTGCCAGCAGCTTAGATCGGGGGGCCAGTCAGCCCCAGCATTTT. Its translation: CASSLDRGASQPQHF.

In its sample, this clonotype was seen a few times. The rearrangement uses TRBV9 and TRBJ1-2; TRBD1 matches 7 bases. After removal of 0 bases from V and 2 bases from J, the junction contained 13 bases not matched to a gene. This CDR3 is 18 amino acids long. Germline CDR1 SGDLS, CDR2 YYNGEE. This CDR3 reads CASSVEAAPDRENYGYTF. CDR3 nucleotides: TGTGCCAGCAGCGTAGAGGCTGCCCCTGACAGGGAAAACTATGGCTACACCTTC.

This clonotype has at least ten counts. J is TRBJ1-1 and V is TRBV5-6; D unresolved. V was shortened by 4 bases and J by 3 bases, with 10 bases between the two germline ends. Germline CDR1 reads SGHDT; CDR2 reads YYEEEE. The CDR3 has 13 amino acids. The CDR3 protein is CASSHDRYTEAFF. The CDR3 region has the DNA TGTGCCAGCAGCCACGACCGATACACTGAAGCTTTCTTT.

The chain employs TRBV6-1 and TRBJ2-2; no definite D call. This CDR3 region has 12 residues. Germline V gives CDR1 MNHNS, CDR2 SASEGT. The ends were cut back, 5 bases at V and 7 bases at J, with 8 bases in the middle. The CDR3 region is CASSSLNGELFF. CDR3 nucleotides: TGTGCCAGCAGTTCCCTCAACGGGGAGCTGTTTTTT.

The rearrangement links TRBV20-1 to TRBJ2-1; D is undetermined. This CDR3 is built from 11 residues. Germline values: CDR1 DFQATT, CDR2 SNEGSKA (reference sequence). CDR3 bases: TGCAGCATCGAGGACTACAATGAGCAGTTCTTC. Residues: CSIEDYNEQFF.

The DNA of the CDR3 is TGTGCCAGCAGCTTGGCCGAAACAGGGGGCAATCAGCCCCAGCATTTT. It yields the protein CASSLAETGGNQPQHF. The chain uses TRBV5-5 and TRBJ1-5; 7 bases agree with TRBD1. This CDR3 comprises 16 residues. Germline CDR1 reads SGHKS; CDR2 reads YYEKEE (reference sequence). V was pared by 0 bases and J by 2 bases, with 5 bases of the junction left unmatched.

Remarks on this clonotype: A junction end diverges from the germline sequence, so it may reflect a read error. V gene TRBV3-1 combines with J gene TRBJ2-4, with D perhaps TRBD1 (6 bases). Germline CDR1 is LGHDT and CDR2 is YNNKEL (reference sequence). The CDR3 spans 16 residues. In DNA form, the CDR3 reads TGTGCCAGCAGCCAAGATCCGGGGACACCCAAATACATTCAGTACTTC. As protein: CASSQDPGTPKYIQYF.

This clonotype has just a few counts. The rearrangement uses TRBV10-3 and TRBJ1-1, with D tentatively TRBD1 (5 bases). The germline CDR1 and CDR2 sequences are ENHRY and SYGVKD. V lost 10 bases and J lost 0, with 15 bases in between. This CDR3 spans 14 amino acids. Here the CDR3 DNA reads TGTGCCACAGGTAGAGGGGCGATGAACACTGAAGCTTTCTTT. Translating it yields CATGRGAMNTEAFF.

This clonotype has only a few counts. The rearrangement joins TRBV6-6 to TRBJ2-5; D might be TRBD2 (6 bases). Looked up from germline, CDR1 is MNHNY and CDR2 is SVGAGI (reference sequence). The CDR3 contains 15 residues. Trimming shortened V by 4 bases and J by 2 bases, and 14 bases separated the two germline ends. CDR3 amino acids: CASSWARGGQETQYF. CDR3 nucleotides: TGTGCCAGCAGTTGGGCCCGGGGAGGACAAGAGACCCAGTACTTC.